This T cell receptor beta chain was documented in a study of response to subunit inactivated influenza vaccine. Study findings and constraints: New T cells are recruited in small numbers by each seasonal influenza vaccination, according to the authors' suggestion.

The V gene lost 1 base and the J gene lost 6 bases, with 15 bases spanning the gap. This CDR3 contains 15 residues. Per the germline V gene, CDR1 is SEHNR and CDR2 is FQNEAQ (reference sequence). TCRdb re-derived calls from the RT-PCR reads in MiXCR, one entry per CDR3 protein. The table includes 550,000 to 650,000 distinct CDR3 sequences, 12% detected once. This clonotype was picked up a small number of times. The target antigen is unknown. The specimen comprised PBMCs from blood, sampled on the day of vaccination. This sequence joins TRBV7-9 and TRBJ1-1; no firm D call. The receptor was isolated from a man aged 50 to 59 who received an inactivated influenza vaccine. CDR3 nucleotides: TGTGCCAGCAGCTTAGGTCGGGGTCTGAGTGCTGAAGCTTTCTTT. Translated: CASSLGRGLSAEAFF.